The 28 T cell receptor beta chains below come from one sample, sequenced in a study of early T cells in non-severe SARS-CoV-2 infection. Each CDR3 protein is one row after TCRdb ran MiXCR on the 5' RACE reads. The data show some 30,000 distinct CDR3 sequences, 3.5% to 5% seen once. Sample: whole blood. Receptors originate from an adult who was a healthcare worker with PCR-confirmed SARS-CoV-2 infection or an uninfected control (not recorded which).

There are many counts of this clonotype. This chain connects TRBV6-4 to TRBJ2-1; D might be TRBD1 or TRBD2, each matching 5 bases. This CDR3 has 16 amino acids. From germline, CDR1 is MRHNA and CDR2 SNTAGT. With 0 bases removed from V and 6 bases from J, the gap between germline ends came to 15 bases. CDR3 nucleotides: TGTGCCAGCAGTGACTCAACGGGGACGGGGAGCAATGAGCAGTTCTTC. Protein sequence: CASSDSTGTGSNEQFF.

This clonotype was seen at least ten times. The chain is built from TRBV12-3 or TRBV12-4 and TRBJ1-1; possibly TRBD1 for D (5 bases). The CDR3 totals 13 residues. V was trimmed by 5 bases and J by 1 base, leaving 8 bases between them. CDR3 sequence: CASSRTPNTEAFF. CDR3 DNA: TGTGCCAGCAGTCGGACACCGAACACTGAAGCTTTCTTT.

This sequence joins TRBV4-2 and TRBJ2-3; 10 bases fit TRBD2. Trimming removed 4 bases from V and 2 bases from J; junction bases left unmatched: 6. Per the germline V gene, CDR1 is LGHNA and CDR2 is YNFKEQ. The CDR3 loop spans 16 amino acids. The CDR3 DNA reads TGTGCCAGCAGCCTCTTACTAGCGGGGCCCACAGATACGCAGTATTTT. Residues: CASSLLLAGPTDTQYF.

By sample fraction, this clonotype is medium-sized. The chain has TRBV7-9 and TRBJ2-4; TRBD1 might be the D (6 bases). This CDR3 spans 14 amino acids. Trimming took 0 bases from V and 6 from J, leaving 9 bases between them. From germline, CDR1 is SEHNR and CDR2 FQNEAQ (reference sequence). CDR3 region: CASSLAQQGNIQYF. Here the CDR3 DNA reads TGTGCCAGCAGCTTAGCGCAACAGGGAAACATTCAGTACTTC.

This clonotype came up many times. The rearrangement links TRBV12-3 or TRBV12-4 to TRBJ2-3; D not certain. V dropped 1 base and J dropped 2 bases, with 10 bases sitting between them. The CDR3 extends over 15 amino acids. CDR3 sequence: CASSLVTPFTDTQYF. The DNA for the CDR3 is TGTGCCAGCAGTTTAGTGACCCCGTTCACAGATACGCAGTATTTT.

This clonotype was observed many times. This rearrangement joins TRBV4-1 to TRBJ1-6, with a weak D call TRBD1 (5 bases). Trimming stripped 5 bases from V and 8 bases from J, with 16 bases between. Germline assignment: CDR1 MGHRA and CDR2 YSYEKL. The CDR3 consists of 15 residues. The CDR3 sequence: CASSDIRGLHSPLHF. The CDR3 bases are TGCGCCAGCAGCGACATCCGGGGCCTACATTCACCCCTCCACTTT.

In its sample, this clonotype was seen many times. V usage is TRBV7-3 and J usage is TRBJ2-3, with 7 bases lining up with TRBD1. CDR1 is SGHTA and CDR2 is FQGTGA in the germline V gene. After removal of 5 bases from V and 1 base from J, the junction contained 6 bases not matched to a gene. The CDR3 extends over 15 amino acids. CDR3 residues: CASSLGTARTDTQYF. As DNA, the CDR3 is TGTGCCAGCAGCCTAGGGACAGCCCGCACAGATACGCAGTATTTT.

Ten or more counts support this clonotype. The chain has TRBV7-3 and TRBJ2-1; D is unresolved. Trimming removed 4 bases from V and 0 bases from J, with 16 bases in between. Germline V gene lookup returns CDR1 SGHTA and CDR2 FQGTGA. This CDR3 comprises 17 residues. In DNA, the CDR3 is TGTGCCAGCAGCTCCTTTTCCTCGAGGAGCTCCTACAATGAGCAGTTCTTC. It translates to CASSSFSSRSSYNEQFF.

DNA for the CDR3: TGTGCCACCAGTGCCACGGACAGGGGATATGAGCAGTTCTTC. Protein product: CATSATDRGYEQFF. The chain combines TRBV24-1 with TRBJ2-1, with TRBD1 matching 9 bases. CDR3 length: 14 residues. Trimming at V came to 5 bases and at J to 8 bases, leaving 6 bases not matched to a gene. Germline lookup yields CDR1 KGHDR and CDR2 SFDVKD.

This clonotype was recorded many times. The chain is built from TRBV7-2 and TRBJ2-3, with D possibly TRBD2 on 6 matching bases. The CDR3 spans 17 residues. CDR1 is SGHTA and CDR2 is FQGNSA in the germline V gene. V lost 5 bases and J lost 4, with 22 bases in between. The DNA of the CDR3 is TGTGCCAGCAGCCTGGCTCGAGGGCGGACTATAGCAGATACGCAGTATTTT. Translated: CASSLARGRTIADTQYF.

The CDR3 region has the DNA TGTGCCAGCAGCTCCGGGACAGGGGCAACTGGGGCCAACGTCCTGACTTTC. Encoded protein: CASSSGTGATGANVLTF. V usage is TRBV5-5 and J usage is TRBJ2-6, with TRBD1 matching over 10 bases. With 3 bases clipped from V and 2 bases from J, the junction kept 5 bases outside the gene matches. The CDR3 loop spans 17 amino acids. Germline V gene lookup returns CDR1 SGHKS and CDR2 YYEKEE (reference sequence).

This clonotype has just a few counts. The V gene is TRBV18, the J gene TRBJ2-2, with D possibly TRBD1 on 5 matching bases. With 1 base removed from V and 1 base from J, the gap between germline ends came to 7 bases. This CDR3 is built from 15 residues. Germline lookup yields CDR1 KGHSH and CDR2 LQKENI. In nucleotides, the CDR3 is TGTGCCAGCTCACCACAGGGGATGAACACCGGGGAGCTGTTTTTT. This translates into CASSPQGMNTGELFF.

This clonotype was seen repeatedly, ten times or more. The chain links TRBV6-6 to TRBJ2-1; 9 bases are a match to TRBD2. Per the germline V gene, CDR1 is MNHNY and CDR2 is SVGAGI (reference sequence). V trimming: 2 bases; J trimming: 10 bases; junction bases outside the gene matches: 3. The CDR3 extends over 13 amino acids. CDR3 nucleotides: TGTGCCAGCAGTTACCCAACTAGCGGGGAGCAGTTCTTC. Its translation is CASSYPTSGEQFF.

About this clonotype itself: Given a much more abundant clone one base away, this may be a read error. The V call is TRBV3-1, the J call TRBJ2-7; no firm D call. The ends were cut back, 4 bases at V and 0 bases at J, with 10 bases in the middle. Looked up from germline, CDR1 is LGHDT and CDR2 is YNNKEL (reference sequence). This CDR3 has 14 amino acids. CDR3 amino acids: CASSLELSSYEQYF. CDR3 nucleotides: TGTGCCAGCAGCCTCGAACTGAGCTCCTACGAGCAGTACTTC.

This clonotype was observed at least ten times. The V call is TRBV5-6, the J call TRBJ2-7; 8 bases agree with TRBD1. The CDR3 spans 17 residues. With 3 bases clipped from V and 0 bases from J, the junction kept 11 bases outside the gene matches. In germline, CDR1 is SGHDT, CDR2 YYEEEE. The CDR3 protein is CASSSPWGQVSSYEQYF. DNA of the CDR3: TGTGCCAGCAGCTCTCCATGGGGACAGGTCTCCTCCTACGAGCAGTACTTC. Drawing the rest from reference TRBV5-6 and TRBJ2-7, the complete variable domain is DAGVTQSPTHLIKTRGQQVTLRCSPKSGHDTVSWYQQALGQGPQFIFQYYEEEERQRGNFPDRFSGHQFPNYSSELNVNALLLGDSALYLCASSSPWGQVSSYEQYFGPGTRLTVT.

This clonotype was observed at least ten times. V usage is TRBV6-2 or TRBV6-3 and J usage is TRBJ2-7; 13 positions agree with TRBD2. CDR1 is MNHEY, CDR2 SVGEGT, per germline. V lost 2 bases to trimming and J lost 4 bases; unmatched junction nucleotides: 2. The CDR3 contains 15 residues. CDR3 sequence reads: CASSYGTSGIYEQYF. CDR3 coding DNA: TGTGCCAGCAGTTACGGGACTAGCGGGATATACGAGCAGTACTTC.

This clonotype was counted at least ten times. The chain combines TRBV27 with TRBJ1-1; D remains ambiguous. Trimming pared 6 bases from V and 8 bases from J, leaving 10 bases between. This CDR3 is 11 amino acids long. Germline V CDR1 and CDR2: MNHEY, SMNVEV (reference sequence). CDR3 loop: CASSSYGEAFF. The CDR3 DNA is TGTGCCAGCAGCTCGTACGGGGAAGCTTTCTTT.

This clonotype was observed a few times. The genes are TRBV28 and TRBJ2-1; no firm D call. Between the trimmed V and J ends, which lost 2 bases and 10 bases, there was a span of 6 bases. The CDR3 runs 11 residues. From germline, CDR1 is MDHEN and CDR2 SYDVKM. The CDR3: CASSLAREQFF. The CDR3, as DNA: TGTGCCAGCAGTTTAGCCCGGGAGCAGTTCTTC. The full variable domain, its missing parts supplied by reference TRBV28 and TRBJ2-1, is DVKVTQSSRYLVKRTGEKVFLECVQDMDHENMFWYRQDPGLGLRLIYFSYDVKMKEKGDIPEGYSVSREKKERFSLILESASTNQTSMYLCASSLAREQFFGPGTRLTVL.

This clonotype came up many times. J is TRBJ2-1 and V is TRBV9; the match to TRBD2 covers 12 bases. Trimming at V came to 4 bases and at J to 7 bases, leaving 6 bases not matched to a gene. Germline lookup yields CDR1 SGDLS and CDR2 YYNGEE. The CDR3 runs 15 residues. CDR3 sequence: CASSLTSGRNNEQFF. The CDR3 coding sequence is TGTGCCAGCAGCCTAACTAGCGGGAGGAATAATGAGCAGTTCTTC.

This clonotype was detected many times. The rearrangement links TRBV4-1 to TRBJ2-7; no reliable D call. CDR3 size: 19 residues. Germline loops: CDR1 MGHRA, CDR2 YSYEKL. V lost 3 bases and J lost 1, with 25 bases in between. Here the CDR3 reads CASSHLPGESIGPSYEQYF. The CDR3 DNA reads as TGCGCCAGCAGCCACCTCCCTGGCGAGTCGATCGGCCCGTCCTACGAGCAGTACTTC.

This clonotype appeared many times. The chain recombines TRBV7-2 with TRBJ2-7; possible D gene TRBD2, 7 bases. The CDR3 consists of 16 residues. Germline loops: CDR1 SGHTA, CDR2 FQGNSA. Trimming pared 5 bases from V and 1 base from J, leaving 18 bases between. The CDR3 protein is CASSPGGGESSYEQYF. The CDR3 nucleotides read TGTGCCAGCAGCCCGGGGGGCGGAGAAAGTTCCTACGAGCAGTACTTC.

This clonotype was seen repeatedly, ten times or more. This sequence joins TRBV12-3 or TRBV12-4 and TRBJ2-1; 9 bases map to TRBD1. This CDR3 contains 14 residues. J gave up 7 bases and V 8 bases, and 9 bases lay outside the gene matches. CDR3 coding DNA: TGTGCCAGCCGGCGGGACAGGGTAATAAATGAGCAGTTCTTC. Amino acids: CASRRDRVINEQFF.

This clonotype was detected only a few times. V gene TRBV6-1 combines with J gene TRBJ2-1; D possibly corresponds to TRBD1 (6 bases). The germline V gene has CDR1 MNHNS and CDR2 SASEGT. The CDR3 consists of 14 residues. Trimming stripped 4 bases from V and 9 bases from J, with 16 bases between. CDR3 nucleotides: TGTGCCAGCAGTGCTAAACGGACAGTGGGTGAGCAGTTCTTC. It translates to CASSAKRTVGEQFF.

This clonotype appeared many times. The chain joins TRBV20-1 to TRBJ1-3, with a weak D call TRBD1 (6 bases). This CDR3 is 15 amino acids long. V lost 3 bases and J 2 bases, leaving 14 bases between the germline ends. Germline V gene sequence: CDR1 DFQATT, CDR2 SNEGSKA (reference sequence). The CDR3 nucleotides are TGCAGTGCTAGGACAGGTTCGGTTGCTGGAAACACCATATATTTT. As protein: CSARTGSVAGNTIYF.

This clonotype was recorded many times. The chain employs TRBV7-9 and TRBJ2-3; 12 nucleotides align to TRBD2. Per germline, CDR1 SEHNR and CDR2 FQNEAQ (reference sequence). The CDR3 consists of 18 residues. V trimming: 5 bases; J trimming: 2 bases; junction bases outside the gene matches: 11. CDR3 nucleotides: TGTGCCAGCAGCATCTGGACTAGCGGGGTATTCTTCACAGATACGCAGTATTTT. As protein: CASSIWTSGVFFTDTQYF.

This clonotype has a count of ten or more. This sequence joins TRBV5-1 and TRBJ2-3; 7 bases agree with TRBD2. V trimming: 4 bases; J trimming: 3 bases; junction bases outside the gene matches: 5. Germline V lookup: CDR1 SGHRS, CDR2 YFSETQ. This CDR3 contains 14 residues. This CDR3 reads CASSRDYKTDTQYF. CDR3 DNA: TGCGCCAGCAGCCGGGACTACAAAACAGATACGCAGTATTTT.

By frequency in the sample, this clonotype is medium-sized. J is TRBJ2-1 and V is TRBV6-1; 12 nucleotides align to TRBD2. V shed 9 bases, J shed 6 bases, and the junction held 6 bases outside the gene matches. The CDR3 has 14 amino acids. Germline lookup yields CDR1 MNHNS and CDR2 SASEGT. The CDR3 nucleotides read TGTGCCAGTGCAGGACTAGCGGGAACCAATGAGCAGTTCTTC. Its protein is CASAGLAGTNEQFF.

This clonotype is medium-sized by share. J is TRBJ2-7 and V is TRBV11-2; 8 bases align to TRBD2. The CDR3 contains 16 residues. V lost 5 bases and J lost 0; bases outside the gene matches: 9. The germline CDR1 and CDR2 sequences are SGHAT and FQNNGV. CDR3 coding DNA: TGTGCCAGCAGCCCCGGACTAGCCGAGATCTCCTACGAGCAGTACTTC. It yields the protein CASSPGLAEISYEQYF.